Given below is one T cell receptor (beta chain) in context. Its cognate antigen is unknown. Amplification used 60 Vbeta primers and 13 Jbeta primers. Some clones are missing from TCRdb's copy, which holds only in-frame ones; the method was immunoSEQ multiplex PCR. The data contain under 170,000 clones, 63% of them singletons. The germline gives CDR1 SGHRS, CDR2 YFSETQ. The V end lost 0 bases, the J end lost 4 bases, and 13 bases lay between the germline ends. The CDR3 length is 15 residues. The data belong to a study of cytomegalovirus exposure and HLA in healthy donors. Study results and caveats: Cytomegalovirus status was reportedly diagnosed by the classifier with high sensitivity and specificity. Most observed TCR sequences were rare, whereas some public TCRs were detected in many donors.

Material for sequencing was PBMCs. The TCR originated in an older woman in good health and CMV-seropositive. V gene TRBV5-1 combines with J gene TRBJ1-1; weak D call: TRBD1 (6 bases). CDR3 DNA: TGCGCCAGCAGCTTGGCGTCAGGGGCCAGCACTGAAGCTTTCTTT. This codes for CASSLASGASTEAFF.